This TCR beta chain was recovered during a study of blood T cells in healthy people across ages. This clonotype has more than one count but fewer than ten. V was cut by 4 bases and J by 4 bases, with 16 bases left in between. The CDR3 is 15 amino acids. Combining a sample-barcoded 5' primer with a J-beta primer mix, a second PCR ran for 7 to 11 cycles. TCRdb independently ran MiXCR on the 5' RACE reads; one entry per CDR3 protein. This table has 910,000 or so distinct CDR3 sequences, about 51% appearing once. The genes are TRBV12-3 or TRBV12-4 and TRBJ1-1; a possible D gene is TRBD1 (5 bases). The sequence derives from a woman aged 55-69 years in good health. Sequenced sample: blood. Here the CDR3 DNA reads TGTGCCAGCAGTTCCCTGCTCGGGGACGGCACTGAAGCTTTCTTT. It is translated as CASSSLLGDGTEAFF.